These 10 T cell receptor beta chains came from one sample sequenced in a study of T cells in Graves' hyperthyroidism and ophthalmopathy. The investigators amplified TCR beta CDR3 regions from RNA transcripts. During a first-round RT-PCR of the TCR CDR3, the HTBI primer set was used. TCRdb reprocessed the multiplex PCR reads with MiXCR, giving one entry per CDR3 protein. Among about 550,000 distinct CDR3 sequences listed, 20% were seen once. Sequencing used blood. The receptor set was obtained from a man aged 18 to 30 with Graves' hyperthyroidism.

This clonotype has ten or more counts. The rearrangement joins TRBV15 to TRBJ2-2; D is ambiguous. Trimming took 5 bases from V and 6 from J, leaving 7 bases between them. There are 12 residues in the CDR3. Germline V gene lookup returns CDR1 LNHNV and CDR2 YYDKDF (reference sequence). The CDR3 DNA is TGTGCCACCAGCCCCCGCGCCGGGGAGCTGTTTTTT. This gives the protein CATSPRAGELFF.

This clonotype was detected a few times. The gene calls are TRBV2 and TRBJ2-7; 8 bases line up with TRBD2. The V gene's germline CDR1 is SNHLY and CDR2 FYNNEI. The CDR3 covers 16 residues. Unmatched junction bases numbered 14, after V lost 7 bases and J lost 3 bases. The CDR3 DNA is TGTGCCAGCACCCTCCCGGCCGGGGGGGGCGGCTACGAGCAGTACTTC. Protein: CASTLPAGGGGYEQYF.

The V and J genes are TRBV6-1 and TRBJ2-7; D ambiguous. This CDR3 contains 14 residues. Trimming shortened V by 2 bases and J by 2 bases, and 10 bases separated the two germline ends. CDR1 and CDR2 from the germline V gene are MNHNS and SASEGT. This CDR3 is CASSESLETYEQYF. CDR3 DNA: TGTGCCAGCAGTGAAAGTCTAGAGACCTACGAGCAGTACTTC.

This clonotype was picked up many times. The rearrangement links TRBV13 to TRBJ2-7; the D is unclear. Per the germline V gene, CDR1 is PRHDT and CDR2 is FYEKMQ (reference sequence). The CDR3 sequence is 13 residues long. The ends were cut back, 4 bases at V and 6 bases at J, with 13 bases in the middle. The chain's CDR3 is CASSSGWSGEQYF. The CDR3 coding sequence is TGTGCCAGCAGCTCCGGGTGGTCGGGCGAGCAGTACTTC.

This clonotype showed up many times. This sequence joins TRBV6-1 and TRBJ1-1; D gene ambiguous. The CDR3 contains 13 residues. CDR1 and CDR2 (germline): MNHNS, SASEGT. Trimming removed 4 bases at V and 12 bases at J, with 18 bases between. Here the CDR3 reads CASSVTEPSQSFF. Here the CDR3 DNA reads TGTGCCAGCAGTGTCACCGAGCCGAGCCAGTCTTTCTTT.

This clonotype was seen repeatedly, ten times or more. The V and J genes are TRBV12-3 or TRBV12-4 and TRBJ1-3, with no clear D. Trimming removed 3 bases at V and 4 bases at J, with 10 bases between. CDR3 size: 14 residues. CDR3 protein: CASSFPGRGNTIYF. The CDR3 DNA follows: TGTGCCAGCAGTTTCCCCGGACGGGGAAACACCATATATTTT.

In its sample, this clonotype was seen many times. The gene calls are TRBV7-9 and TRBJ2-7, with a tentative D call TRBD1 (5 bases). The CDR3 totals 13 residues. V gave up 4 bases and J gave up 6 bases, with 13 bases separating them. Germline CDR1 reads SEHNR; CDR2 reads FQNEAQ (reference sequence). The CDR3 loop reads CASSSDSAGEQYF. CDR3 nucleotide sequence: TGTGCCAGCAGCTCTGACAGCGCCGGCGAGCAGTACTTC.

This chain connects TRBV15 to TRBJ2-5, with D maybe TRBD2 (6 bases). CDR3 length: 15 amino acids. V was pared by 0 bases and J by 5 bases, with 13 bases between. CDR1 and CDR2 from the germline V gene are LNHNV and YYDKDF (reference sequence). Here the CDR3 DNA reads TGTGCCACCAGCAGAGATAGGGGACTCGGGGAGACCCAGTACTTC. Translating gives CATSRDRGLGETQYF.

This clonotype was detected many times. V gene TRBV19 combines with J gene TRBJ2-7; D perhaps matches TRBD1 (5 bases). Germline CDR1 is LNHDA and CDR2 is SQIVND (reference sequence). There are 12 residues in the CDR3. Between the trimmed V and J ends, which lost 10 bases and 0 bases, there was a span of 10 bases. The CDR3 here is CATRAISYEQYF. CDR3 nucleotide sequence: TGTGCCACCAGGGCTATCTCCTACGAGCAGTACTTC.

There are many counts of this clonotype. The chain carries TRBV28 and TRBJ1-1, with D perhaps matching TRBD1 (6 bases). CDR1 is MDHEN and CDR2 is SYDVKM in the germline V gene. V lost 7 bases and J 7 bases, leaving 16 bases between the germline ends. The CDR3 has 13 residues. The CDR3 coding sequence is TGTGCCAGCATTTCAGGGGATAGTCATGAAGCTTTCTTT. Its protein product is CASISGDSHEAFF.